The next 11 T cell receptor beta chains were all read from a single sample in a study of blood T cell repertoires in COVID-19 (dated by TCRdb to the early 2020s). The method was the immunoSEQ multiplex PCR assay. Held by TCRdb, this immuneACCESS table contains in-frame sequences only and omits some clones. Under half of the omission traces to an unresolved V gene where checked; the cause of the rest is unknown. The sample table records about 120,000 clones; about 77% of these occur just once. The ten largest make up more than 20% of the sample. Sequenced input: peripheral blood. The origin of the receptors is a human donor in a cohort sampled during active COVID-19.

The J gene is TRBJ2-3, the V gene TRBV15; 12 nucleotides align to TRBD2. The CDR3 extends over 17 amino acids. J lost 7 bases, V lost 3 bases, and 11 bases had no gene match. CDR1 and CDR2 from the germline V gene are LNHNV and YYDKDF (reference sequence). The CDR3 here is CATSRDLAGGSGHTQYF. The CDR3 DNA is TGTGCCACCAGCAGGGACCTAGCGGGAGGGTCCGGTCATACGCAGTATTTT.

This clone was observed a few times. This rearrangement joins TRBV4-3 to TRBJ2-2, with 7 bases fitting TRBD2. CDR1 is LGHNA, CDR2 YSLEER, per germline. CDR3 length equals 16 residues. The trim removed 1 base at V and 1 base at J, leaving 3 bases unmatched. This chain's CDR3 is CASSQGASGNTGELFF. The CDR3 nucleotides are TGCGCCAGCAGCCAAGGGGCTAGCGGGAACACCGGGGAGCTGTTTTTT.

CDR3 amino acids: CASSFPLAGDPDTQYF. Written as DNA, the CDR3 is TGTGCCAGCAGCTTCCCCCTAGCGGGGGACCCAGATACGCAGTATTTT. The chain couples TRBV11-2 to TRBJ2-3; 10 nucleotides line up with TRBD2. This CDR3 is 16 amino acids long. Germline CDR1 and CDR2: SGHAT and FQNNGV. Trimming removed 3 bases from V and 4 bases from J; junction bases left unmatched: 7.

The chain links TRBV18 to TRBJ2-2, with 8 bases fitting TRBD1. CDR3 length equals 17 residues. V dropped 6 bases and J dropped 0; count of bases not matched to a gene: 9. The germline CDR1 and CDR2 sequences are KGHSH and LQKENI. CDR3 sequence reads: CASSPRRTGTNTGELFF. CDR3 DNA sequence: TGTGCCAGCTCGCCCCGACGGACAGGGACGAACACCGGGGAGCTGTTTTTT.

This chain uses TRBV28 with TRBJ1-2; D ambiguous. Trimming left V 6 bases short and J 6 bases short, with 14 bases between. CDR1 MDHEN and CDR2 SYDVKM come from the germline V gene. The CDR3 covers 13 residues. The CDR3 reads CASRSRGGDGYTF. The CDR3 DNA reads TGTGCCAGCAGATCCCGGGGTGGGGATGGCTACACCTTC.

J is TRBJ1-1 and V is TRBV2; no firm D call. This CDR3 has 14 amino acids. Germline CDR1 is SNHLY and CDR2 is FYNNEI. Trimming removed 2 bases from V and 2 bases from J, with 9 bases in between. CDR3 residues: CASSESSGNTEAFF. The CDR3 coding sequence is TGTGCCAGCAGTGAATCCTCAGGCAACACTGAAGCTTTCTTT.

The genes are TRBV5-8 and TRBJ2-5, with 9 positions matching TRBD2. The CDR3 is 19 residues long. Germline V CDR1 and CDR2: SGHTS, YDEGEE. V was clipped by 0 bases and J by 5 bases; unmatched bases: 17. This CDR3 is CASSLATGLGGRASETQYF. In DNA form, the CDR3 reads TGTGCCAGCAGCTTGGCGACAGGGTTAGGCGGGAGGGCCTCGGAGACCCAGTACTTC.

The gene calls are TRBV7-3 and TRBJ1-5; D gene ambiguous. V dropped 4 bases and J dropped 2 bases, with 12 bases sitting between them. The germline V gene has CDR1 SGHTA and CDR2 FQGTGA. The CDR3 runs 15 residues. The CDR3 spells CASSSRGPGNQPQHF. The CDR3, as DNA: TGTGCCAGCAGCTCCCGAGGGCCTGGCAATCAGCCCCAGCATTTT.

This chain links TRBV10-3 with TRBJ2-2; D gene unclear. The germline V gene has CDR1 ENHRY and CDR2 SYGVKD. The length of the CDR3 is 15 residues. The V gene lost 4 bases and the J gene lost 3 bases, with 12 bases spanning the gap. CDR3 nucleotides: TGTGCCATCAGTGTTGATGGCGGTGACACCGGGGAGCTGTTTTTT. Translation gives CAISVDGGDTGELFF.

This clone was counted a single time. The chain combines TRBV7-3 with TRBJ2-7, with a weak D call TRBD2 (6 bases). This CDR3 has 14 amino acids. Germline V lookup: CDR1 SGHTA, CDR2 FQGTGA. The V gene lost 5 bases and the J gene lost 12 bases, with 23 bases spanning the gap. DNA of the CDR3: TGTGCCAGCAGCCCGACTACTAGCCGGACGTGTGGGTACTTC. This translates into CASSPTTSRTCGYF.

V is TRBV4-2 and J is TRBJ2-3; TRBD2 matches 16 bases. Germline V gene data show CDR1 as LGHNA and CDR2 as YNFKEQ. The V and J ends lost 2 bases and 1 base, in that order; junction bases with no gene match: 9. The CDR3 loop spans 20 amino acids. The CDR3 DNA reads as TGTGCCAGCAGCCAACCTCCGGGACTAGCGGGAGGGCCTGGCACAGATACGCAGTATTTT. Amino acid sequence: CASSQPPGLAGGPGTDTQYF.